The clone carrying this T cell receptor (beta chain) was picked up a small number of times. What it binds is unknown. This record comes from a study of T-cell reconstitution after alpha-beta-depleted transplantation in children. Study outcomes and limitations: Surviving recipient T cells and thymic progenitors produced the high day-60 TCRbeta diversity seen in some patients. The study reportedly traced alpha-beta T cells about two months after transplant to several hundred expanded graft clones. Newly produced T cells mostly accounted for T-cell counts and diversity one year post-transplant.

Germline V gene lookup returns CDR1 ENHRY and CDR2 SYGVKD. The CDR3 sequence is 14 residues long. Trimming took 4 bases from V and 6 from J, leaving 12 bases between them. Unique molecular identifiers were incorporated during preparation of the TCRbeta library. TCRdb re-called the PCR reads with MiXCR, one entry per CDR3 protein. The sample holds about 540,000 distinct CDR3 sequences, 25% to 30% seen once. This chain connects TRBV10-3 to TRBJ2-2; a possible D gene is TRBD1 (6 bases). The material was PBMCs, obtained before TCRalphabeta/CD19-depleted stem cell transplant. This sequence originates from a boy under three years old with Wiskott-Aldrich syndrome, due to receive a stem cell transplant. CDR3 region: CAISGKGVPGELFF. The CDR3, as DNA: TGTGCCATCAGTGGGAAGGGGGTGCCCGGGGAGCTGTTTTTT.